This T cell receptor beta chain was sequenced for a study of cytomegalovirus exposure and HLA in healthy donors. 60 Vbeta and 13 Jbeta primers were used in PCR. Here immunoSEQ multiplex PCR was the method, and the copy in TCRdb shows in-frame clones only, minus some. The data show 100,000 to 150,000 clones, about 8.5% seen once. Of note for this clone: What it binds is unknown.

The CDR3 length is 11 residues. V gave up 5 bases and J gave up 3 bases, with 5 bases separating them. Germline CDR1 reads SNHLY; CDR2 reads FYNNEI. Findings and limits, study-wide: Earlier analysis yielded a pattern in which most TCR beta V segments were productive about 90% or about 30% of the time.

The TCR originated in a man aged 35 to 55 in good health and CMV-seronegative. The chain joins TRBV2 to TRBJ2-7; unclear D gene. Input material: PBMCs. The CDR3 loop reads CASSPYYEQYF. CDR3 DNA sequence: TGTGCCAGCAGTCCTTACTACGAGCAGTACTTC. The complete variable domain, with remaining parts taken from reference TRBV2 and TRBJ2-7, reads EPEVTQTPSHQVTQMGQEVILRCVPISNHLYFYWYRQILGQKVEFLVSFYNNEISEKSEIFDDQFSVERPDGSNFTLKIRSTKLEDSAMYFCASSPYYEQYFGPGTRLTVT.